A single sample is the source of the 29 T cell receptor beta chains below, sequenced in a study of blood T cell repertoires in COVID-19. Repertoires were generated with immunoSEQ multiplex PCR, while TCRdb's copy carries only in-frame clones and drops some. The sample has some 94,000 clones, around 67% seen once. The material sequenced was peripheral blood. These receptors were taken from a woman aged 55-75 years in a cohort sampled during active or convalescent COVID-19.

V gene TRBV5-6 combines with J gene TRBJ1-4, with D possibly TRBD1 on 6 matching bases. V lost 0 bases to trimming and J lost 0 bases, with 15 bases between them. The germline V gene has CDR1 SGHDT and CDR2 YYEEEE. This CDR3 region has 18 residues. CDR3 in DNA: TGTGCCAGCAGCTTGGCCGGGGACATTACCGCAACTAATGAAAAACTGTTTTTT. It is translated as CASSLAGDITATNEKLFF.

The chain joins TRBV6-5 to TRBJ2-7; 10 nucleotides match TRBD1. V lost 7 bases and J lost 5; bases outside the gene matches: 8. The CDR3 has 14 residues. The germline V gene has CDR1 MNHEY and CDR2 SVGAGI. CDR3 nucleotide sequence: TGTGCCAGCACTCCCGCCGGGACAGGGGACGAGCAGTACTTC. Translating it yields CASTPAGTGDEQYF.

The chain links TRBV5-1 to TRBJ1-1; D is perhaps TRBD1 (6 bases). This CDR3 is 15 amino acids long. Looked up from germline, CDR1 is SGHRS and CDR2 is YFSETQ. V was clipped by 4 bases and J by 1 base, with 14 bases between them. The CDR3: CASSAGGGANTEAFF. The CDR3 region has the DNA TGCGCCAGCAGCGCTGGAGGGGGGGCGAACACTGAAGCTTTCTTT.

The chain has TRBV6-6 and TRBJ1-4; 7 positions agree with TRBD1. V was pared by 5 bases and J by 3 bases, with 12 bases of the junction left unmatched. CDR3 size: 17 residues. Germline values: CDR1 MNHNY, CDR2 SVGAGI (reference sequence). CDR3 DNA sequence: TGTGCCAGCAGTCAACAGGGGTTTTTAGTTTCTAATGAAAAACTGTTTTTT. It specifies CASSQQGFLVSNEKLFF.

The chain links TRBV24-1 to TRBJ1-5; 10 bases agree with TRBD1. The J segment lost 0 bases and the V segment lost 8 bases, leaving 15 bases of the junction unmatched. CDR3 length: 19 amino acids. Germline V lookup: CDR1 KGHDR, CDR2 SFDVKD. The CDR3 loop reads CATMRVWDRGHYSNQPQHF. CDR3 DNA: TGTGCCACCATGAGAGTATGGGACAGGGGCCATTATAGCAATCAGCCCCAGCATTTT.

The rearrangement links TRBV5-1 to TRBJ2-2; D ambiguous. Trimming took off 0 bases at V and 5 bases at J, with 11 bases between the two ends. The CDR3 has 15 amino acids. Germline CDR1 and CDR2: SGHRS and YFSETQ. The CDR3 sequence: CASSLDARRTGELFF. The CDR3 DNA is TGCGCCAGCAGCTTGGATGCGAGGCGGACCGGGGAGCTGTTTTTT.

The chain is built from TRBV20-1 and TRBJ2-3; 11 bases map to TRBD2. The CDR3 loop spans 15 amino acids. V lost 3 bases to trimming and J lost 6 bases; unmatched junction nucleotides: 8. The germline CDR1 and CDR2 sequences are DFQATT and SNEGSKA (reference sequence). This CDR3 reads CSASRLAGGRDTQYF. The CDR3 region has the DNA TGCAGTGCTAGTCGGCTAGCGGGGGGTCGGGATACGCAGTATTTT.

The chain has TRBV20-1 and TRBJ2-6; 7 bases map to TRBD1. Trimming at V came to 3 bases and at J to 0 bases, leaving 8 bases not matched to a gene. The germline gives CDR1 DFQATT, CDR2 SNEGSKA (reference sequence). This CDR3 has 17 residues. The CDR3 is CSASLGGALSGANVLTF. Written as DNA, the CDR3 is TGCAGTGCTAGTTTAGGGGGCGCCCTCTCTGGGGCCAACGTCCTGACTTTC.

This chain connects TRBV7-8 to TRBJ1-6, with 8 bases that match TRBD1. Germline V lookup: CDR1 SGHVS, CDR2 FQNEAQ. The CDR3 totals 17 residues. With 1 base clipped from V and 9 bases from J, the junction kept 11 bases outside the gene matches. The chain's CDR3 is CASSLVDSGTGTSPLHF. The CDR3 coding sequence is TGTGCCAGCAGCTTAGTAGATTCCGGGACAGGCACTTCACCCCTCCACTTT.

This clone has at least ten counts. The CDR3 here is CASSVTGGDTYNSPLHF. The CDR3 DNA sequence: TGCGCCAGCAGCGTGACAGGGGGCGACACCTATAATTCACCCCTCCACTTT. The chain carries TRBV5-1 and TRBJ1-6; 10 nucleotides match TRBD1. Unmatched junction bases numbered 6, after V lost 4 bases and J lost 2 bases. Germline lookup yields CDR1 SGHRS and CDR2 YFSETQ. CDR3 size: 17 residues.

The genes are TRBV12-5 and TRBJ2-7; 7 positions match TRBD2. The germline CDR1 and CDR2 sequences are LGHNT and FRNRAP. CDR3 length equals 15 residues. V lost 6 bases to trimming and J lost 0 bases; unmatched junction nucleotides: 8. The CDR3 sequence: CASGPSGSTSYEQYF. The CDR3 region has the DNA TGTGCTAGTGGCCCTAGCGGATCTACCTCCTACGAGCAGTACTTC.

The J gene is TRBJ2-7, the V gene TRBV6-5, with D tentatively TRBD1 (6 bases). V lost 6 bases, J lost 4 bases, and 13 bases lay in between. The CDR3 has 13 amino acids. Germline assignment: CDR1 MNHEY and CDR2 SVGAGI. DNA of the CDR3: TGTGCCAGCAGCAGGGACAAAGAGTACGAGCAGTACTTC. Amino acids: CASSRDKEYEQYF.

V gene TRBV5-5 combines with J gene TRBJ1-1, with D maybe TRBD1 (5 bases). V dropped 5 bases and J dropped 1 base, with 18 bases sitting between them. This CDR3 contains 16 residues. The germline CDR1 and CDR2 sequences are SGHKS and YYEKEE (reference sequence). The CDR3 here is CASSKQGIGQNTEAFF. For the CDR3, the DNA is TGTGCCAGCAGTAAGCAGGGAATAGGGCAGAACACTGAAGCTTTCTTT.

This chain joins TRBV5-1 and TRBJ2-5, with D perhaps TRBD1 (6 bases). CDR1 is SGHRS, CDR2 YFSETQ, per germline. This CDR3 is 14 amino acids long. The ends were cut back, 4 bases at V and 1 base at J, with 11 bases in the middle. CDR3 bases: TGCGCCAGCAGCGAGACAGGTTCCCAAGAGACCCAGTACTTC. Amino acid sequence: CASSETGSQETQYF.

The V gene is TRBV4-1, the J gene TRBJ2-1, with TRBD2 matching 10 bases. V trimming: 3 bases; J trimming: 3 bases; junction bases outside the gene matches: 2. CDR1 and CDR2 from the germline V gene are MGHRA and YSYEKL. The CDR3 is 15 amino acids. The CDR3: CASSQSGGDYNEQFF. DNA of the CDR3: TGCGCCAGCAGCCAGAGCGGGGGGGACTACAATGAGCAGTTCTTC.

Here the CDR3 DNA reads TGTGCCAGCAGTTTATCTAGGGGGCGCGGCTATGGCTACACCTTC. Translated, it gives CASSLSRGRGYGYTF. The rearrangement uses TRBV28 and TRBJ1-2, with 7 nucleotides matching TRBD1. The CDR3 totals 15 residues. The germline V gene encodes CDR1 MDHEN and CDR2 SYDVKM. V lost 1 base, J lost 4 bases, and 6 bases stayed unmatched.

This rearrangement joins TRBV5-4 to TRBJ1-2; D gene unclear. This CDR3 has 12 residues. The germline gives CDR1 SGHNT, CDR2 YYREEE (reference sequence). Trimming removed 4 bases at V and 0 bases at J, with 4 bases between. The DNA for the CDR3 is TGTGCCAGCAGCGTTACTAACTATGGCTACACCTTC. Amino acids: CASSVTNYGYTF.

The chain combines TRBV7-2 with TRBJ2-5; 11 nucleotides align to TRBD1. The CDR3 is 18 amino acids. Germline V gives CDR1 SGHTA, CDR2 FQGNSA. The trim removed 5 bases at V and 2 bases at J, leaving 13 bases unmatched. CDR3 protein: CASSIPGTGGYGQETQYF. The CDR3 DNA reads TGTGCCAGCAGCATCCCCGGGACAGGGGGTTATGGACAAGAGACCCAGTACTTC.

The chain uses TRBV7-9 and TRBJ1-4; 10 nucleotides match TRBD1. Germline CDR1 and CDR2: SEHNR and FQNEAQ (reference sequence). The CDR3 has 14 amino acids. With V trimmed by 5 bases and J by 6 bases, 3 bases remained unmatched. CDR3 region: CASSDRGLYEKLFF. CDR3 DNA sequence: TGTGCCAGCAGCGACAGGGGGCTTTATGAAAAACTGTTTTTT.

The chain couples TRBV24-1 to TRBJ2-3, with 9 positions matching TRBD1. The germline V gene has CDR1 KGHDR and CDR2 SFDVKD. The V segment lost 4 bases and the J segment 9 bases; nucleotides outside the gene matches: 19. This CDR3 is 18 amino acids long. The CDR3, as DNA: TGTGCCACCAGTGAGAGAAAAACCCCGGGACAGGGCGGAGGCACGCAGTATTTT. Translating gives CATSERKTPGQGGGTQYF.

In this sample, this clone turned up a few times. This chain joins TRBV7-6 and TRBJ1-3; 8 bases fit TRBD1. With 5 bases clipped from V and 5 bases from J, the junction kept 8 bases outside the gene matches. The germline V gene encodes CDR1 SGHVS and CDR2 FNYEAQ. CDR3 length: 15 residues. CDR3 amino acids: CASSPAGGDRNTIYF. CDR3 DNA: TGTGCCAGCAGCCCGGCAGGGGGCGACCGAAACACCATATATTTT.

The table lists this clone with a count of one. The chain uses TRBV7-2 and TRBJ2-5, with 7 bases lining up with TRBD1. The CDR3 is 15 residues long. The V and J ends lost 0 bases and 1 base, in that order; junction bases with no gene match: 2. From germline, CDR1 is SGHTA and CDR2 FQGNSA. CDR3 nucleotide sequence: TGTGCCAGCAGCTTAGCTGGGACAGCCCAAGAGACCCAGTACTTC. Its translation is CASSLAGTAQETQYF.

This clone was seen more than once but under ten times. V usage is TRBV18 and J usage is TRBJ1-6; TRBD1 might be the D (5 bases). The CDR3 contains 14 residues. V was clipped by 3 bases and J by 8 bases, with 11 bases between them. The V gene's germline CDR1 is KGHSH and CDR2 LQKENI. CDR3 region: CASSPGHSDSPLHF. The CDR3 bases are TGTGCCAGCTCACCTGGACACTCTGATTCACCCCTCCACTTT.

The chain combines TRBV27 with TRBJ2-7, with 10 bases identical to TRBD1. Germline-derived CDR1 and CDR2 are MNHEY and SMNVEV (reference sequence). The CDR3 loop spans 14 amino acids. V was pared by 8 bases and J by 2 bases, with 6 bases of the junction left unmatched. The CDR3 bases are TGTGCCAGCTCTACCGGGACAGGGGCCTACGAGCAGTACTTC. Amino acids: CASSTGTGAYEQYF.

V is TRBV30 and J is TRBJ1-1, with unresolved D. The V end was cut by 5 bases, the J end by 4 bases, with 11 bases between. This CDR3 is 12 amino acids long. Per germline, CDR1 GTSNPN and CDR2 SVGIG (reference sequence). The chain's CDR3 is CAWEHRGTEAFF. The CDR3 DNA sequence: TGTGCCTGGGAGCACCGCGGCACTGAAGCTTTCTTT.

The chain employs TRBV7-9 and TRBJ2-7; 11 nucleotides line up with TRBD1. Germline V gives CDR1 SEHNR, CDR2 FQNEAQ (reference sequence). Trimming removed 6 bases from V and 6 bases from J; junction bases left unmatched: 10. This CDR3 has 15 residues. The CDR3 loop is CASSTYGQGAAEQYF. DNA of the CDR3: TGTGCCAGCAGTACTTACGGACAGGGGGCGGCCGAGCAGTACTTC.

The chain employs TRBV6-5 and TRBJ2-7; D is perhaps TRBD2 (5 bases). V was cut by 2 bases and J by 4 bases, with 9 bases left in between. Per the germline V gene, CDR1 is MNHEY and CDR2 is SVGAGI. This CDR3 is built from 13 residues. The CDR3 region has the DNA TGTGCCAGCAGTTACAGGGAGCGGTACGAGCAGTACTTC. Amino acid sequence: CASSYRERYEQYF.

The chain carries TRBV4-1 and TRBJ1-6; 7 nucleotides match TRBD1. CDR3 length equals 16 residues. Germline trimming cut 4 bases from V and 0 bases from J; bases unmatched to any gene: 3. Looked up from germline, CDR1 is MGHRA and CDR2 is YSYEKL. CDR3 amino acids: CASSLRQGSYNSPLHF. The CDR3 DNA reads TGCGCCAGCAGCCTGAGACAGGGCTCCTATAATTCACCCCTCCACTTT.

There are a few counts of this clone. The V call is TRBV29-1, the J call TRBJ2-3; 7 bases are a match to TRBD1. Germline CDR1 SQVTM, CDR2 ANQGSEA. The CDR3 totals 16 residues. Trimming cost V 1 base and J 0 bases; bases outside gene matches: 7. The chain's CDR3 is CSVEVGRQGSTDTQYF. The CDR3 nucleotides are TGCAGCGTTGAAGTGGGGAGACAGGGTAGCACAGATACGCAGTATTTT.